The 25 T cell receptor beta chains reported below all come from one sample, sequenced in a study of T cells after yellow fever vaccination. Each CDR3 protein is one row after TCRdb ran MiXCR on the 5' RACE reads. Here the sample spans 100,000 to 150,000 distinct CDR3 sequences, approximately 7% being singletons. The specimen comprised CD4+ T cells sorted from PBMCs, sampled about 10 days after the first yellow fever vaccination. These receptors were obtained from a man between 18 and 35 years old who received the YFV17D yellow fever vaccine.

This clonotype was picked up many times. CDR3 coding DNA: TGTGCCAGCAGCCGCGAATTGGCTCTAGGGCAGCCCCAGCATTTT. The encoded protein is CASSRELALGQPQHF. The J gene is TRBJ1-5, the V gene TRBV5-5, with unresolved D. The CDR3 has 15 residues. Deletions cut 4 bases from V and 7 bases from J, with 18 bases between. Germline V lookup: CDR1 SGHKS, CDR2 YYEKEE (reference sequence).

This clonotype has more than one count but fewer than ten. This chain joins TRBV20-1 and TRBJ1-2; D might be TRBD1 (6 bases). This CDR3 contains 14 residues. Germline CDR1 and CDR2: DFQATT and SNEGSKA (reference sequence). V lost 6 bases and J lost 4, with 18 bases in between. For the CDR3, the DNA is TGCAGTGCACACTCAGGGGTTGGGTCCTATGGCTACACCTTC. Residues: CSAHSGVGSYGYTF.

V is TRBV18 and J is TRBJ2-6, with 8 bases identical to TRBD1. Germline V gives CDR1 KGHSH, CDR2 LQKENI. The ends lost 3 bases at V and 3 bases at J; junction bases unmatched: 1. CDR3 length equals 15 residues. CDR3 protein: CASSPDRGGANVLTF. The CDR3, as DNA: TGTGCCAGCTCACCTGACAGGGGTGGGGCCAACGTCCTGACTTTC.

There are many counts of this clonotype. The V and J genes are TRBV14 and TRBJ2-5, with D perhaps TRBD2 (6 bases). V lost 5 bases and J 5 bases, leaving 15 bases between the germline ends. The CDR3 sequence is 14 residues long. Germline values: CDR1 SGHDN, CDR2 FVKESK. The CDR3 reads CASSAGQVGETQYF. The CDR3 nucleotides are TGTGCCAGCAGCGCGGGGCAGGTCGGGGAGACCCAGTACTTC.

J is TRBJ2-1 and V is TRBV9; 10 bases line up with TRBD2. V was clipped by 4 bases and J by 7 bases; unmatched bases: 8. Germline V gene sequence: CDR1 SGDLS, CDR2 YYNGEE. This CDR3 is 15 amino acids long. Here the CDR3 DNA reads TGTGCCAGCAGCCGCTCAGCGGGGGGGTTGAATGAGCAGTTCTTC. This translates into CASSRSAGGLNEQFF.

In this sample, this clonotype turned up many times. This rearrangement joins TRBV20-1 to TRBJ1-1, with D possibly TRBD1 on 5 matching bases. With 4 bases removed from V and 3 bases from J, the gap between germline ends came to 6 bases. The CDR3 has 11 amino acids. Germline CDR1 DFQATT, CDR2 SNEGSKA (reference sequence). CDR3 in amino acids: CSAMGHTEAFF. CDR3 coding DNA: TGCAGTGCTATGGGGCACACTGAAGCTTTCTTT.

This chain joins TRBV22-1 and TRBJ1-4; the table calls TRBD1, which could not be checked here. TRBV22-1 is a known pseudogene. This CDR3 has 18 residues. CDR3 amino acids: CPGSASPGIPDRGEKLFF. CDR3 nucleotides: TGTCCTGGGAGCGCATCCCCCGGGATTCCGGACAGGGGAGAAAAACTGTTTTTT.

A few counts support this clonotype. This chain connects TRBV4-1 to TRBJ2-1; TRBD2 is a possible D gene (5 bases). The CDR3 covers 18 residues. Germline CDR1 MGHRA, CDR2 YSYEKL. Between the trimmed V and J ends, which lost 1 base and 8 bases, there was a span of 24 bases. CDR3 coding DNA: TGCGCCAGCAGCCAAGGAGGGCAAGCGGCGGGCAGGCGGGATGAGCAGTTCTTC. This codes for CASSQGGQAAGRRDEQFF.

Many counts were recorded for this clonotype. The V gene is TRBV5-1, the J gene TRBJ2-2; TRBD1 matches 7 bases. The trim removed 5 bases at V and 1 base at J, leaving 5 bases unmatched. CDR1 is SGHRS and CDR2 is YFSETQ in the germline V gene. There are 15 residues in the CDR3. The CDR3 DNA reads as TGCGCCAGCAGGGGGGACAGAAAGAACACCGGGGAGCTGTTTTTT. Amino acids: CASRGDRKNTGELFF.

The table lists this clonotype with many counts. The V and J genes are TRBV5-1 and TRBJ2-2; D is unclear. V lost 0 bases and J 7 bases, leaving 13 bases between the germline ends. Looked up from germline, CDR1 is SGHRS and CDR2 is YFSETQ. CDR3 length: 15 residues. The CDR3 region has the DNA TGCGCCAGCAGCTTGGAGGGTCTTGGGTACGGGGAGCTGTTTTTT. Translated: CASSLEGLGYGELFF.

The table lists this clonotype with many counts. The gene calls are TRBV12-3 or TRBV12-4 and TRBJ1-2, with 12 positions matching TRBD1. The trim removed 5 bases at V and 3 bases at J, leaving 10 bases unmatched. The CDR3 has 17 amino acids. CDR3: CASSGSPGQGAYYGYTF. The CDR3 nucleotides are TGTGCCAGCAGTGGATCACCGGGACAGGGGGCATACTATGGCTACACCTTC.

For this clonotype: Since a much larger clone is just one base distant, this may be a read error. J is TRBJ2-3 and V is TRBV9; 12 bases are shared with TRBD2. Germline V lookup: CDR1 SGDLS, CDR2 YYNGEE. The CDR3 is made up of 16 amino acids. V shed 2 bases, J shed 3 bases, and the junction held 4 bases outside the gene matches. In nucleotides, the CDR3 is TGTGCCAGCAGCGTGCTAGCGGGGGGGCGAACAGATACGCAGTATTTT. It translates to CASSVLAGGRTDTQYF.

In this sample, this clonotype turned up many times. CDR3 residues: CASIPAGGYNTDTQYF. The CDR3, as DNA: TGTGCCAGCATCCCAGCGGGGGGCTACAACACAGATACGCAGTATTTT. The rearrangement links TRBV5-4 to TRBJ2-3; 9 bases are a match to TRBD2. Germline V gene sequence: CDR1 SGHNT, CDR2 YYREEE (reference sequence). Losses at the gene ends were 6 bases for V and 2 bases for J; bases not matched to a gene: 10. The CDR3 totals 16 residues.

On this clonotype: Sequence at one end of the junction differs from germline and may be a read error. The CDR3 sequence: CAISRRQGSDTQYF. The CDR3 DNA reads TGTGCCATCAGCCGCCGACAGGGATCAGATACGCAGTATTTT. This chain joins TRBV11-2 and TRBJ2-3; 7 bases fit TRBD1. This CDR3 region has 14 residues. Germline CDR1 reads SGHAT; CDR2 reads FQNNGV. Supplemented by reference TRBV11-2 and TRBJ2-3, the full variable domain reads EAGVAQSPRYKIIEKRQSVAFWCNPISGHATLYWYQQILGQGPKLLIQFQNNGVVDDSQLPKDRFSAERLKGVDSTLKIQPAKLEDSAVYLCAISRRQGSDTQYFGPGTRLTVL.

This clonotype was detected ten times or more. The chain has TRBV6-2 or TRBV6-3 and TRBJ2-7; D ambiguous. V was cut by 6 bases and J by 3 bases, with 12 bases left in between. CDR3 length: 13 residues. Germline CDR1 reads MNHEY; CDR2 reads SVGEGT. CDR3 bases: TGTGCCAGCAGCCCCTCGACATTCTACGAGCAGTACTTC. Protein sequence: CASSPSTFYEQYF.

The table lists this clonotype with a few counts. The gene calls are TRBV5-6 and TRBJ2-4, with 7 bases fitting TRBD1. This CDR3 contains 13 residues. Unmatched junction bases numbered 7, after V lost 4 bases and J lost 9 bases. Per germline, CDR1 SGHDT and CDR2 YYEEEE. The CDR3 sequence is CASSNRQGGIQYF. CDR3 nucleotides: TGTGCCAGCAGCAATCGACAGGGTGGCATTCAGTACTTC.

The sample holds many counts of this clonotype. The rearrangement joins TRBV3-1 to TRBJ1-1; unclear D gene. V was clipped by 1 base and J by 4 bases, with 10 bases between them. Germline lookup yields CDR1 LGHDT and CDR2 YNNKEL (reference sequence). This CDR3 is built from 14 residues. This CDR3 is CASSQGIGSTEAFF. The CDR3 bases are TGTGCCAGCAGCCAAGGGATCGGGAGCACTGAAGCTTTCTTT.

This clonotype has only a few counts. The chain carries TRBV10-2 and TRBJ1-5; D is unclear. Germline V gene data show CDR1 as WSHSY and CDR2 as SAAADI. V was cut by 2 bases and J by 4 bases, with 15 bases left in between. The CDR3 runs to 16 residues. Here the CDR3 reads CASSEEANLQNQPQHF. DNA of the CDR3: TGCGCCAGCAGTGAGGAGGCCAACCTTCAGAATCAGCCCCAGCATTTT.

Many counts were recorded for this clonotype. CDR3 loop: CASSFDTGDTQYF. The DNA for the CDR3 is TGTGCCAGCAGCTTCGACACAGGGGATACGCAGTATTTT. The V gene is TRBV11-3, the J gene TRBJ2-3, with a possible D match to TRBD1 (6 bases). Trimming left V 3 bases short and J 6 bases short, with 10 bases between. The CDR3 spans 13 residues. Looked up from germline, CDR1 is SGHNT and CDR2 is YENEEA. Filled out from reference TRBV11-3 and TRBJ2-3, the complete variable domain reads EAGVVQSPRYKIIEKKQPVAFWCNPISGHNTLYWYLQNLGQGPELLIRYENEEAVDDSQLPKDRFSAERLKGVDSTLKIQPAELGDSAVYLCASSFDTGDTQYFGPGTRLTVL.

This clonotype occurred many times. The V call is TRBV12-3 or TRBV12-4, the J call TRBJ2-5; a possible D gene is TRBD1 (6 bases). Trimming removed 6 bases from V and 7 bases from J, with 18 bases in between. CDR3 length equals 14 residues. Here the CDR3 reads CASRTGTSGGTQYF. CDR3 coding DNA: TGTGCCAGCAGAACCGGGACATCGGGTGGGACCCAGTACTTC.

The sample holds a few counts of this clonotype. The V call is TRBV30, the J call TRBJ1-4, with D hard to call. V was shortened by 0 bases and J by 3 bases, with 8 bases between the two germline ends. Germline CDR1 is GTSNPN and CDR2 is SVGIG (reference sequence). There are 14 residues in the CDR3. The CDR3 is CAWSVNPPNEKLFF. For the CDR3, the DNA is TGTGCCTGGAGTGTTAACCCCCCTAATGAAAAACTGTTTTTT. The full variable domain, its missing parts supplied by reference TRBV30 and TRBJ1-4, is SQTIHQWPATLVQPVGSPLSLECTVEGTSNPNLYWYRQAAGRGLQLLFYSVGIGQISSEVPQNLSASRPQDRQFILSSKKLLLSDSGFYLCAWSVNPPNEKLFFGSGTQLSVL.

This clonotype was seen many times. V and J are TRBV4-2 and TRBJ2-3, with 10 bases matching TRBD2. This CDR3 has 15 amino acids. CDR1 LGHNA and CDR2 YNFKEQ come from the germline V gene. V gave up 0 bases and J gave up 6 bases; unmatched junction bases: 3. The CDR3 coding sequence is TGTGCCAGCAGCCAAGACAATAGCGGGGGGGATACGCAGTATTTT. It codes for CASSQDNSGGDTQYF.

This clonotype was recorded at least ten times. This chain connects TRBV20-1 to TRBJ2-2; 7 bases agree with TRBD1. The V gene end was trimmed by 0 bases and the J gene end by 5 bases; junction bases not matched to a gene: 6. Germline V CDR1 and CDR2: DFQATT, SNEGSKA (reference sequence). This CDR3 has 15 amino acids. The CDR3 coding sequence is TGCAGTGCTAGAGATTTCTCCAGGGGGACCGGGGAGCTGTTTTTT. Protein: CSARDFSRGTGELFF.

V gene TRBV6-2 or TRBV6-3 combines with J gene TRBJ2-5, with D possibly called TRBD1 or TRBD2 (5 bases each). Trimming stripped 0 bases from V and 7 bases from J, with 6 bases between. In germline, CDR1 is MNHEY, CDR2 SVGEGT. The CDR3 loop spans 12 amino acids. The CDR3 nucleotides read TGTGCCAGCAGTTACTCAGGGACGACCCAGTACTTC. Translating gives CASSYSGTTQYF.

Many counts were recorded for this clonotype. The chain links TRBV12-3 or TRBV12-4 to TRBJ2-2; 10 bases agree with TRBD2. V trimming: 2 bases; J trimming: 6 bases; junction bases outside the gene matches: 3. There are 15 residues in the CDR3. CDR3 sequence reads: CASSLSSGGAGELFF. The CDR3 DNA is TGTGCCAGCAGTTTATCTAGCGGGGGAGCCGGGGAGCTGTTTTTT.